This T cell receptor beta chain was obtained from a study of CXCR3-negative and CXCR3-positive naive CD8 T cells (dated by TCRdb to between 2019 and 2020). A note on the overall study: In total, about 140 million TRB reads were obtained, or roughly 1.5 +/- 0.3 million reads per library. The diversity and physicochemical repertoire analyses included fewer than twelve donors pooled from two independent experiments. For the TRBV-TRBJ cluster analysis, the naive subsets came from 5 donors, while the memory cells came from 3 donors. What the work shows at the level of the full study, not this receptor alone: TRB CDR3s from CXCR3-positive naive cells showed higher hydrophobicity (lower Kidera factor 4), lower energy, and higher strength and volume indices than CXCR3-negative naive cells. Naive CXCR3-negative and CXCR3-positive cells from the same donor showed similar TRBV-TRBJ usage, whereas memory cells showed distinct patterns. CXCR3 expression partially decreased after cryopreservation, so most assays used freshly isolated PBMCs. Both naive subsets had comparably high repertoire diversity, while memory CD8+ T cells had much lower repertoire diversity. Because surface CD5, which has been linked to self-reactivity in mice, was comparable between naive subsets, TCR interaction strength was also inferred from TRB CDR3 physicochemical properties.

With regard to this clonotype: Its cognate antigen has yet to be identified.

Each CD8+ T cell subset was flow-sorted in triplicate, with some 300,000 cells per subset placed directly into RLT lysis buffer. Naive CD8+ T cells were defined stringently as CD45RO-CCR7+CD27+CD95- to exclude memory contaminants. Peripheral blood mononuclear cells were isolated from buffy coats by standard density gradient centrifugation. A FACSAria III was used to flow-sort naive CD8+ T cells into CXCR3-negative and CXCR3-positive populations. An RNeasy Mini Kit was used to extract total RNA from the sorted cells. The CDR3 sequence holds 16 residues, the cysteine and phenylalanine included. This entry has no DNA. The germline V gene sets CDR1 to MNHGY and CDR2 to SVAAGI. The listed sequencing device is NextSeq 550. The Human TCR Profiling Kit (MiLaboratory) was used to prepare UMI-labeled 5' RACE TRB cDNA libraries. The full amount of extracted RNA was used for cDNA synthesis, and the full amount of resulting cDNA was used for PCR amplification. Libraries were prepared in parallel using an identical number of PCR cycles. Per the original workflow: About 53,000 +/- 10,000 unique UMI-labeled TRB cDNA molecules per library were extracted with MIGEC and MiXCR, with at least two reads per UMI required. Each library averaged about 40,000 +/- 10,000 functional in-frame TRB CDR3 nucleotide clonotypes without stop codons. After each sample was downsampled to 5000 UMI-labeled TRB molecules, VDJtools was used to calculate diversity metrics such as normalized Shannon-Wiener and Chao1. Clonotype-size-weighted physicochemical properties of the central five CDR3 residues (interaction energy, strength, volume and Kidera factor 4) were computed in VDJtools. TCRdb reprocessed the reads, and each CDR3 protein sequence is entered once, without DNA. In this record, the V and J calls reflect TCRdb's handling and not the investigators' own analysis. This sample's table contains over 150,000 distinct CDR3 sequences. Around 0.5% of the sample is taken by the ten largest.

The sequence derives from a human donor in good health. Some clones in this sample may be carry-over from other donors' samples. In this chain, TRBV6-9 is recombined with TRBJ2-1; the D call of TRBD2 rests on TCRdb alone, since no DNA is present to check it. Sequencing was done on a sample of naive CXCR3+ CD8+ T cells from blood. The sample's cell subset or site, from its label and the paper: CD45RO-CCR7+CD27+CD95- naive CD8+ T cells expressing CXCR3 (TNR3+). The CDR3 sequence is CASSPSGGSSYNEQFF.